Described below is a single T cell receptor (beta chain) sequence and its context. Here immunoSEQ multiplex PCR was the method, and the copy in TCRdb shows in-frame clones only, minus some. Of 4,000 or so clones in the sample, approximately 20% were seen once. This entry comes from a study of sequential checkpoint blockade in melanoma. The CDR3 has 15 residues. V was trimmed by 5 bases and J by 2 bases, leaving 14 bases between them. The germline V gene has CDR1 MNHGY and CDR2 SAAAGT. As for treatment: randomized to nivolumab then ipilimumab (arm A) or the reverse (arm B). The sample consisted of tumor tissue (inferred from file names), taken from a patient given nivolumab and ipilimumab in sequence. V gene TRBV6-8 combines with J gene TRBJ2-3; D possibly corresponds to TRBD1 (5 bases). The TCR was taken from a human donor with melanoma. CDR3 nucleotide sequence: TGTGCCAGCAGTCCTTACAGGAAGCCCACAGATACGCAGTATTTT. Its translation: CASSPYRKPTDTQYF.